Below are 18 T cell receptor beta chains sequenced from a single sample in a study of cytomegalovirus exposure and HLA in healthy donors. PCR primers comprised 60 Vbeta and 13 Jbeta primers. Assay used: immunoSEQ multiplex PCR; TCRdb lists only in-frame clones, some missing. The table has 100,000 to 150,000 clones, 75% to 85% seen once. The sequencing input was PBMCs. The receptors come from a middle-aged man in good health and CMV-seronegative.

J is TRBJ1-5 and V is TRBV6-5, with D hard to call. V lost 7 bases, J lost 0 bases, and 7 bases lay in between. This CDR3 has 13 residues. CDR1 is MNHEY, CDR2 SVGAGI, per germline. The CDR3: CASKRDSNQPQHF. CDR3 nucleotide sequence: TGTGCCAGCAAGAGGGATAGCAATCAGCCCCAGCATTTT.

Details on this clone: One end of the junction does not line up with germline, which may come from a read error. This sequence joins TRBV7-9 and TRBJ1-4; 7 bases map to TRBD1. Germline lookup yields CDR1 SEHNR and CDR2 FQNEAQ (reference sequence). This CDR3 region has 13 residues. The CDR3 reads CSSSLGQDEKLFF. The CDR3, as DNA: TGTTCCAGCAGCCTCGGACAGGATGAAAAACTGTTTTTT.

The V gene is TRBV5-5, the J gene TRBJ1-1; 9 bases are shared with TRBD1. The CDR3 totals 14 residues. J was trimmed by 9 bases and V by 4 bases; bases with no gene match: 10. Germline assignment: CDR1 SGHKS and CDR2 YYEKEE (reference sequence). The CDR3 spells CASSMSGTGYQAFF. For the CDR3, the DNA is TGTGCCAGCAGCATGTCCGGGACAGGGTATCAAGCTTTCTTT.

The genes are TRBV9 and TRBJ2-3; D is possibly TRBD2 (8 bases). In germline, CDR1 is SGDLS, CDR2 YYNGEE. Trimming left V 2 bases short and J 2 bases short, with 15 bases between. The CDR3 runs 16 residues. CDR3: CASSVSGGQTTDTQYF. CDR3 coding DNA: TGTGCCAGCAGCGTGAGCGGGGGACAGACCACAGATACGCAGTATTTT.

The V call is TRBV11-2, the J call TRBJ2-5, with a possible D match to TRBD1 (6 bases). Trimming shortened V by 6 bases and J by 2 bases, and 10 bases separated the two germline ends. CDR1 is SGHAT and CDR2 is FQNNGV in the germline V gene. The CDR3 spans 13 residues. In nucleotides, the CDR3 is TGTGCCAGCAGTTTGGACAGTCAAGAGACCCAGTACTTC. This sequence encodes CASSLDSQETQYF.

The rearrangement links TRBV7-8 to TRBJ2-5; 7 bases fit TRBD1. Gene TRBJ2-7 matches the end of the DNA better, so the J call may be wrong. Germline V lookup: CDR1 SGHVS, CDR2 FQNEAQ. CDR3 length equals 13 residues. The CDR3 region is CASRQGTTYEQYF. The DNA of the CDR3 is TGTGCCAGCAGACAGGGGACGACCTACGAGCAGTACTTC.

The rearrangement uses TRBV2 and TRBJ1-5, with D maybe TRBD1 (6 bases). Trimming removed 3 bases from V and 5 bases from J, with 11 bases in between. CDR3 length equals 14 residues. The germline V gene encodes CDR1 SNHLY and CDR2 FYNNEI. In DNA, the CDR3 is TGTGCCAGCAGTGATTTGGGGGCGGATCAGCCCCAGCATTTT. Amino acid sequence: CASSDLGADQPQHF.

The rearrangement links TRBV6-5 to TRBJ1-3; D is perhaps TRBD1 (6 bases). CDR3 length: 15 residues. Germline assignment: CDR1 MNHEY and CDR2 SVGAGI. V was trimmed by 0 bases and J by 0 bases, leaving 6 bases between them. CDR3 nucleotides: TGTGCCAGCAGTTACTCCAGGGGCTCTGGAAACACCATATATTTT. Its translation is CASSYSRGSGNTIYF.

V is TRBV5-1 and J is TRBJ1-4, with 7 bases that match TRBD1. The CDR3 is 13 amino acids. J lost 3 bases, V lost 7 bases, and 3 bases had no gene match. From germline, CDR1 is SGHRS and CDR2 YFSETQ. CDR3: CASRDSSNEKLFF. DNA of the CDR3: TGCGCCAGCCGGGACAGTTCTAATGAAAAACTGTTTTTT.

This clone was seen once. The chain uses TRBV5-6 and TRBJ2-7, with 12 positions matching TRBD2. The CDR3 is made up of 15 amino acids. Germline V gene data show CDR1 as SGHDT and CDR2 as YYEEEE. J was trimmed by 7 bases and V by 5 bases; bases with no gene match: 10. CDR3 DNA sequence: TGTGCCAGCAGGCGCCTAGCGGGGGGGCCGGGGGAGCAGTACGTC. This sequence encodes CASRRLAGGPGEQYV.

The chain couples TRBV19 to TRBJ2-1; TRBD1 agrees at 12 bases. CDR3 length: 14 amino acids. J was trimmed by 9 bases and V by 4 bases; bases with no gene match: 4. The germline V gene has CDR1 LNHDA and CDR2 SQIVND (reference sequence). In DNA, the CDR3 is TGTGCCAGTAGTACGGGACAGGGGGCGGCTGAGCAGTTCTTC. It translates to CASSTGQGAAEQFF. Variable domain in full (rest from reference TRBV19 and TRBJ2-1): DGGITQSPKYLFRKEGQNVTLSCEQNLNHDAMYWYRQDPGQGLRLIYYSQIVNDFQKGDIAEGYSVSREKKESFPLTVTSAQKNPTAFYLCASSTGQGAAEQFFGPGTRLTVL.

The CDR3 here is CASSQASYEQYF. In DNA, the CDR3 is TGTGCCAGCAGCCAAGCCTCCTACGAGCAGTACTTC. The V and J genes are TRBV7-2 and TRBJ2-7; D ambiguous. CDR3 length equals 12 residues. The V gene's germline CDR1 is SGHTA and CDR2 FQGNSA. Trimming pared 5 bases from V and 0 bases from J, leaving 5 bases between.

This chain's CDR3 is CASSRPQGSEQYF. As DNA, the CDR3 is TGTGCCAGCAGCCGCCCGCAGGGCTCCGAGCAGTACTTC. The chain couples TRBV7-9 to TRBJ2-7; D might be TRBD1 (5 bases). Germline CDR1 and CDR2: SEHNR and FQNEAQ (reference sequence). The CDR3 loop spans 13 amino acids. The germline V and J ends were trimmed by 5 bases and 6 bases, with 14 bases remaining between them.

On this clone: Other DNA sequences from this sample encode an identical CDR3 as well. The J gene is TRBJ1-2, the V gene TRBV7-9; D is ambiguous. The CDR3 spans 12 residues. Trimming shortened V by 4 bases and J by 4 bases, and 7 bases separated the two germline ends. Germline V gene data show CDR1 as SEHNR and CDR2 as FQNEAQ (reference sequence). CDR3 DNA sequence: TGTGCCAGCAGCTCCCTAACCTATGGCTACACCTTC. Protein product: CASSSLTYGYTF.

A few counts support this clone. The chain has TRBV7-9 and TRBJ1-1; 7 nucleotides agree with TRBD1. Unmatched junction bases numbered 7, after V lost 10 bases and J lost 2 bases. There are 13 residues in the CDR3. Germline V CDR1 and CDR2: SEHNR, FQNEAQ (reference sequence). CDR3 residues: CATGRDSNTEAFF. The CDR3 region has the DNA TGTGCCACCGGCCGGGACAGCAACACTGAAGCTTTCTTT.

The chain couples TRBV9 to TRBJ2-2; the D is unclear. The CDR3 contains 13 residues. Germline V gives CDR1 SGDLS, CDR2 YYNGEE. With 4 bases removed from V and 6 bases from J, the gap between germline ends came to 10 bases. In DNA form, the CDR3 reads TGTGCCAGCAGCCCCAGTCTGGCCGGGGAGCTGTTTTTT. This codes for CASSPSLAGELFF. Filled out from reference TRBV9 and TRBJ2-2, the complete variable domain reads DSGVTQTPKHLITATGQRVTLRCSPRSGDLSVYWYQQSLDQGLQFLIQYYNGEERAKGNILERFSAQQFPDLHSELNLSSLELGDSALYFCASSPSLAGELFFGEGSRLTVL.

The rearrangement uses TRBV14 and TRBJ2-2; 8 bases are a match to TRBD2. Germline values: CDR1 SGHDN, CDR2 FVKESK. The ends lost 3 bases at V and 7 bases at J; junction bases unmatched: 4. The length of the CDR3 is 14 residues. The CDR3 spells CASSHGLASGELFF. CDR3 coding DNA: TGTGCCAGCAGCCACGGACTAGCCAGCGGGGAGCTGTTTTTT.

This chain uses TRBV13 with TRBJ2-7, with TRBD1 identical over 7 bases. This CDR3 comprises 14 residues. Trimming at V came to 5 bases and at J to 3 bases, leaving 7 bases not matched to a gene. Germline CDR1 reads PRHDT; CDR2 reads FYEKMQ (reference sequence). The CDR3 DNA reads TGTGCCAGCAGCCCCGGACAGGAGGTCTACGAGCAGTACTTC. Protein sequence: CASSPGQEVYEQYF.